This section outlines one TCR beta chain sequence together with its context. Its specificity is not known. Generated by immunoSEQ multiplex PCR, the TCRdb table keeps only in-frame clones and is missing some. This sample has approximately 260,000 clones, with 80% to 85% found just once. Germline CDR1 reads SGHAT; CDR2 reads FQNNGV. Trimming stripped 1 base from V and 2 bases from J, with 9 bases between. The CDR3 is 14 amino acids. This entry belongs to a study of Tregs in tolerant kidney transplant recipients. Findings and limits, study-wide: Biological reproducibility was not directly addressed in this study. Tregs expanded with activated donor B cells seemed most donor-specific.

The sample taken for sequencing was CD4+ T cells from blood. The chain couples TRBV11-2 to TRBJ2-7, with unresolved D. This clonotype was sampled from a human donor in good health. The CDR3, as DNA: TGTGCCAGCAGCTTAGTCCGGTTAACCTACGAGCAGTACTTC. Translating gives CASSLVRLTYEQYF.